This T cell receptor beta chain was documented in a study of hypomethylating agent response in myelodysplastic syndrome. Produced via immunoSEQ multiplex PCR; TCRdb's table is partial and in-frame only. The sample has roughly 3,500 clones, about four fifths seen once; the top ten hold roughly 5.2%. Per germline, CDR1 SQVTM and CDR2 ANQGSEA. The CDR3 loop spans 13 amino acids. Trimming at V came to 8 bases and at J to 6 bases, leaving 11 bases not matched to a gene. No T-cell subset sorting was done; bone marrow was analyzed in bulk. The J gene is TRBJ1-1, the V gene TRBV29-1; 8 nucleotides match TRBD1. This sample comprised bone marrow, obtained before or after starting hypomethylating agent treatment for myelodysplastic syndrome (not recorded which). The TCR sequence derives from a human donor with myelodysplastic syndrome. This chain's CDR3 is CSSRRGTGSEAFF. CDR3 DNA sequence: TGCAGCTCCCGGAGAGGGACAGGTTCTGAAGCTTTCTTT.